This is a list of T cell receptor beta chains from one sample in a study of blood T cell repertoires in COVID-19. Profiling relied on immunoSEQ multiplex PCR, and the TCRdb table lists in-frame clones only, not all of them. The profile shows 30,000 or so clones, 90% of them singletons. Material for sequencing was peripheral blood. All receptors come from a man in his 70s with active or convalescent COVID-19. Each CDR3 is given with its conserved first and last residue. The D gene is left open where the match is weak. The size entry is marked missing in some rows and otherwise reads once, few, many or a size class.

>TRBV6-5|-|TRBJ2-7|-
TGTGCCAGCAGCCGGGTCCAAACCTACGAGCAGTACTTC
CASSRVQTYEQYF
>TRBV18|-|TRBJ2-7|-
TGTGCCAGCTCACCACCCGGGGTCTACGAGCAGTACTTC
CASSPPGVYEQYF
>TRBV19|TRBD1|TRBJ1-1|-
TGTGCCAGTCTAGCCGGACAGGGAGCTTTCTTT
CASLAGQGAFF
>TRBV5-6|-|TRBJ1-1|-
TGTGCCAGCAGCTTGGTATCAGGATTCATGAACACTGAAGCTTTCTTT
CASSLVSGFMNTEAFF
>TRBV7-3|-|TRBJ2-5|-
TGTGCCAGCAGCTTAAGGCAGCAAGAGACCCAGTACTTC
CASSLRQQETQYF
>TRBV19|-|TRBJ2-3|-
TGTGCCAGTAGTCTTGGGCCCGGCGGGGATACGCAGTATTTT
CASSLGPGGDTQYF
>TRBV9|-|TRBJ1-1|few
TGTGCCAGCAGCGTAGCTTTCGTCACTGAAGCTTTCTTT
CASSVAFVTEAFF
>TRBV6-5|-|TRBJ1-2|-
TGTGCCAGCAGTTCCCGACAGAGTTATGGCTACACCTTC
CASSSRQSYGYTF
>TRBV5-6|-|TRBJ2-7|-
TGTGCCAGCAGCTTACTGGACAGCTACGAGCAGTACTTC
CASSLLDSYEQYF
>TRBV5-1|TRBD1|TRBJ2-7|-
TGCGCCAGCGCCCTAAATGGGGACAGGGGGCTTCTCGAGCAGTACTTC
CASALNGDRGLLEQYF
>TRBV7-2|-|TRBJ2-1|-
TGTGCCAGCAGCTTTGGCGGAACCTACAATGAGCAGTTCTTC
CASSFGGTYNEQFF
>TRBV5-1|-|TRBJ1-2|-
TGCGCCAGCAGTGGGAGGGAGTCGGTCTATGGCTACACCTTC
CASSGRESVYGYTF
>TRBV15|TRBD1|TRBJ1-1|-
TGTGCCACCAGAGACTTGACAGGGGATTACACTGAAGCTTTCTTT
CATRDLTGDYTEAFF
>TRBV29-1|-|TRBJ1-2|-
TGCAGCGTGCGTAACAGGGCCTCATATGGCTACACCTTC
CSVRNRASYGYTF
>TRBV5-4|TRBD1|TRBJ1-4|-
TGTGCCAGCAGCTTGGGACAGGGGAATGAAAAACTGTTTTTT
CASSLGQGNEKLFF
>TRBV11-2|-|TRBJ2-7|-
TGTGCCAGCAGCTTAGTCTTGGCAGGGGTTGGCGAGCAGTACTTC
CASSLVLAGVGEQYF
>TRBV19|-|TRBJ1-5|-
TGTGCCAGTGGCCGAACCGGGACAAATAGCAATCAGCCCCAGCATTTT
CASGRTGTNSNQPQHF
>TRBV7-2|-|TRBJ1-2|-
TGTGCCAGCAGCTTAGGTTTTCGGGTCACCGCGCGTGGCTACACCTTC
CASSLGFRVTARGYTF
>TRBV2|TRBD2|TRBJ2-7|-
TGTGCCAGCACCACCCCGGGACTAGCGGGGGGCACCTACGAGCAGTACTTC
CASTTPGLAGGTYEQYF
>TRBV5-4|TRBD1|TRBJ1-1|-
TGTGCCAGCAGCCTCGGACAGGGAAGGACTGAAGCTTTCTTT
CASSLGQGRTEAFF
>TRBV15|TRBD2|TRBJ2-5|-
TGTGCCACCAGCAGTGACCCTGGGAGGGACCAGTACTTC
CATSSDPGRDQYF
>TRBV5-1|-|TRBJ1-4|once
TGCGCCAGCAGCTTGGAGGCAGGGAAATGGGAAAAACTGTTTTTT
CASSLEAGKWEKLFF
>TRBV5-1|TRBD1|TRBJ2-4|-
TGCGCCAGCAGCTTGTCAGGGGGCAAAAACATTCAGTACTTC
CASSLSGGKNIQYF
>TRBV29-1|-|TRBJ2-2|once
TGCAGCGTTGAGACTCGTGACACCGGGGAGCTGTTTTTT
CSVETRDTGELFF
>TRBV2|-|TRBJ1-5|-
TGTGCCAGCAGTCGGACAGAGCGCAATCAGCCCCAGCATTTT
CASSRTERNQPQHF
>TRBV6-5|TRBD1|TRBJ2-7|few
TGTGCCAGCAGTACCACAGGGGGATTCTACGAGCAGTACTTC
CASSTTGGFYEQYF